A selection of T cell receptor beta chains follows, all from one sample in a study of patients and donors after allogeneic stem cell transplantation. From the RT-PCR reads, TCRdb called clonotypes with MiXCR, one entry per CDR3 protein. The sample lists roughly 940,000 distinct CDR3 sequences, about a sixth seen once, with around 6% in the top ten. The specimen sequenced was blood, either unsorted or a sorted T cell fraction (not recorded which). The receptors come from a human donor who was either an allogeneic HSCT recipient or a stem cell or donor lymphocyte infusion donor (not recorded which). It is not recorded whose cells these are; they may come from a transplant donor. CDR3s include the opening cysteine and the closing phenylalanine or tryptophan. D genes are given only for firm matches. Size is omitted from some rows. Given values are once, few, many or a class for expanded clones.

D	V	size	J	DNA	CDR3
-	TRBV20-1	few	TRBJ2-4	TGCAGTGCTAGACGGGATGCCAAAAACATTCAGTACTTC	CSARRDAKNIQYF
TRBD2	TRBV12-3/TRBV12-4	few	TRBJ2-7	TGTGCCAGCAGACTAGGGACTAGTAAGTACTTC	CASRLGTSKYF
TRBD2	TRBV9	-	TRBJ2-1	TGTGCCAGCAGCGTAGAAGGCGGGGGGCCCTACAATGAGCAGTTCTTC	CASSVEGGGPYNEQFF
-	TRBV9	-	TRBJ2-2	TGTGCCAGCGTGCGGGAGAACACCGGGGAGCTGTTTTTT	CASVRENTGELFF
TRBD1	TRBV12-3/TRBV12-4	few	TRBJ1-1	TGTGCCAGCAGTAATACAGGGGTAGGTGCTTTCTTT	CASSNTGVGAFF
-	TRBV6-2/TRBV6-3	few	TRBJ1-5	TGTGCCAGCACCTCCCGGGGCAGGGCATATCAGCCCCAGCATTTT	CASTSRGRAYQPQHF
-	TRBV20-1	-	TRBJ1-1	TGCAGTGCTAGAGATGATGCCAGGGGCTGGTCTAGTGAAGCTTTCTTT	CSARDDARGWSSEAFF
-	TRBV20-1	few	TRBJ1-6	TGCAGTGCTATCAGACAGACCCTGCAAAATTCACCCCTCCACTTT	CSAIRQTLQNSPLHF
TRBD2	TRBV5-1	few	TRBJ2-3	TGCGCCAGCAGCTTCCCAAATCAGCGGGAAGGGGAGACAGATACGCAGTATTTT	CASSFPNQREGETDTQYF
-	TRBV20-1	-	TRBJ2-7	TGCAGTGCCTCCCACTCCTACGAGCAGTACTTC	CSASHSYEQYF
-	TRBV7-9	few	TRBJ2-5	TGTGCCAGCAGCTTAGTTTCGACAAAAGAGACCCAGTACTTC	CASSLVSTKETQYF
-	TRBV20-1	-	TRBJ2-6	TGCAGTGCTAGGGATAATTCTGGGGCCAACGTCCTGACTTTC	CSARDNSGANVLTF
TRBD2	TRBV5-1	few	TRBJ2-1	TGCGCCAGCAGCTTGGAGGGACTAGCGGGAAAGAATGAGCAGTTCTTC	CASSLEGLAGKNEQFF
-	TRBV6-5	few	TRBJ1-5	TGTGCCAGCAGTTACTCGGTACCCGGGGGCAATCAGCCCCAGCATTTT	CASSYSVPGGNQPQHF
TRBD2	TRBV4-3	few	TRBJ2-5	TGCGCCAGCAGCCAAGATGCGGCTAGCGGCCAAGAGACCCAGTACTTC	CASSQDAASGQETQYF
TRBD1	TRBV5-1	-	TRBJ1-4	TGCGCCAGCAGCCTCCTGGCCCGACAGGGGGGTGAAAAACTGTTTTTT	CASSLLARQGGEKLFF
TRBD2	TRBV20-1	-	TRBJ2-7	TGCAGTGCTAGACCCACAACTAGCGGTTCCTACGAGCAGTACTTC	CSARPTTSGSYEQYF
TRBD2	TRBV7-6	few	TRBJ2-1	TGTGCCAGCAGCTCAATGACTAGCGGGAGATTACAGTTCTTC	CASSSMTSGRLQFF
-	TRBV6-1	-	TRBJ2-5	TGTGCCAGCAGTCCCCCCAAAGCACAGCCCCAAGAGACCCAGTACTTC	CASSPPKAQPQETQYF
-	TRBV27	-	TRBJ2-7	TGTGCCAGCAGTTCTGTCAGGGCCCCCTACGAGCAGTACTTC	CASSSVRAPYEQYF
-	TRBV4-3	few	TRBJ2-7	TGCGCCAGCAGCCAATCAGACAGCTACGAGCAGTACTTC	CASSQSDSYEQYF
TRBD1	TRBV7-3	few	TRBJ1-6	TGTGCCAGCAGTTTGGACAGGGATGGACCACCCCTCCACTTT	CASSLDRDGPPLHF
-	TRBV7-8	many	TRBJ1-2	TGTGCCAGCAGCCGGGATGAGGGCGGGAGGTACTATGGCTACACCTTC	CASSRDEGGRYYGYTF
-	TRBV7-2	-	TRBJ2-7	TGTGCCAGCAGCTTAGTGGGGCTAGCCCCTTCCTACGAGCAGTACTTC	CASSLVGLAPSYEQYF
TRBD1	TRBV12-3/TRBV12-4	few	TRBJ1-5	TGTGCCAGCAGCACTAGACAGGGAGGGAGTAGCAATCAGCCCCAGCATTTT	CASSTRQGGSSNQPQHF
-	TRBV4-3	-	TRBJ2-7	TGCGCCAGCAGCCAAGACTCATGGACAGAACAGTACTTC	CASSQDSWTEQYF
TRBD1	TRBV28	few	TRBJ2-5	TGTGCCAGCAGTGACCCACAGGGGCCTGGACGTTCCGAGACCCAGTACTTC	CASSDPQGPGRSETQYF
-	TRBV27	-	TRBJ2-2	TGTGCCAGCAGTTTAATTCGCAGCGCCGGGGAGCTGTTTTTT	CASSLIRSAGELFF
TRBD2	TRBV7-8	few	TRBJ2-5	TGTGCCAGCAACCTGGGGAGGGTAGGCAGTCAAGAGACCCAGTACTTC	CASNLGRVGSQETQYF
-	TRBV5-1	-	TRBJ1-1	TGCGCCAGCAGCGGGACACTTTTGAACACTGAAGCTTTCTTT	CASSGTLLNTEAFF
TRBD2	TRBV15	few	TRBJ2-3	TGTGCCACCAGCAGAGAAATAGCGGGGACCACAGATACGCAGTATTTT	CATSREIAGTTDTQYF
-	TRBV3-1	few	TRBJ2-7	TGTGCCAGCAGCCAAGATAGGGAGCGGACCTACGAGCAGTACTTC	CASSQDRERTYEQYF
-	TRBV27	many	TRBJ2-1	TGTGCCAGCAGTCCTACGGGCTACAATGAGCAGTTCTTC	CASSPTGYNEQFF
TRBD2	TRBV15	few	TRBJ2-2	TGTGCCACCAGCAACAAGACTAGCGGGGGGAACACCGGGGAGCTGTTTTTT	CATSNKTSGGNTGELFF
TRBD2	TRBV29-1	few	TRBJ2-1	TGCCCGGGACTAGCTGTCAATGAGCAGTTCTTC	CPGLAVNEQFF
TRBD1	TRBV4-2	-	TRBJ1-6	TGTGCCAGCAGCCAAGATGGTCGACAGGGACTAAATTCACCCCTCCACTTT	CASSQDGRQGLNSPLHF
TRBD1	TRBV20-1	-	TRBJ2-2	TGCAGTGCCTGGGACAGGGGAAGCACCGGGGAGCTGTTTTTT	CSAWDRGSTGELFF
-	TRBV10-3	-	TRBJ2-6	TGTGCCATCAAGGGGGAACTCACGGCAGGGGCCAACGTCCTGACTTTC	CAIKGELTAGANVLTF
-	TRBV25-1	many	TRBJ1-4	TGTGCCAGCAGTGAAGGACGGAGCAGTACTAATGAAAAACTGTTTTTT	CASSEGRSSTNEKLFF
-	TRBV9	few	TRBJ2-2	TGTGCCAGCAGCGCCTCCACTCCCCAGGGGTTAGTTACCGGGGAGCTGTTTTTT	CASSASTPQGLVTGELFF
TRBD2	TRBV7-9	many	TRBJ2-1	TGTGCCAGCAGCCCGACTAGCGGAAATGAGCAGTTCTTC	CASSPTSGNEQFF
TRBD1	TRBV12-3/TRBV12-4	-	TRBJ2-3	TGTGCCAGCAAGACCTCCGGACAGGGACCAGATACGCAGTATTTT	CASKTSGQGPDTQYF
TRBD1	TRBV20-1	few	TRBJ2-5	TGCAGTGCTCGCGGACAGGGGGTAGGAGAGACCCAGTACTTC	CSARGQGVGETQYF
TRBD1	TRBV12-3/TRBV12-4	-	TRBJ1-1	TGTGCCAGCAATCCGGACAGGGGAGGCACTGAAGCTTTCTTT	CASNPDRGGTEAFF
TRBD1	TRBV5-1	many	TRBJ2-1	TGCGCCAGCAGACGCTCCGACAGGGGCTTTTCGTCCTCCTACAATGAGCAGTTCTTC	CASRRSDRGFSSSYNEQFF
-	TRBV4-2	few	TRBJ2-1	TGTGCCAGCAGCCTCGGTCTGGGGGGGGCCAATGAGCAGTTCTTC	CASSLGLGGANEQFF
-	TRBV7-6	-	TRBJ1-3	TGTGCCAGCAGCCCGAAGGGGGGAAACACCATATATTTT	CASSPKGGNTIYF
-	TRBV19	-	TRBJ2-1	TGTGCCAGTAGAATAAGCGGAAGCTCCTACAATGAGCAGTTCTTC	CASRISGSSYNEQFF
TRBD2	TRBV12-3/TRBV12-4	-	TRBJ2-3	TGTGCCAGCAGACCACCAGGACTAGCGGAATTCACAGATACGCAGTATTTT	CASRPPGLAEFTDTQYF
TRBD2	TRBV7-2	-	TRBJ2-7	TGTGCCAGCAGCTTAGCGGCTAGCGGGGGGGCCCGGAACGAGCAGTACTTC	CASSLAASGGARNEQYF
-	TRBV20-1	-	TRBJ1-5	TGCAGTGCTAGGGCACCCCAGTCGTTGGAGCCCCAGCATTTT	CSARAPQSLEPQHF
TRBD2	TRBV6-1	-	TRBJ2-1	TGTGCCAGCAGCATAGTGATGCGGGAGCCTGCCCTCAATGAGCAGTTCTTC	CASSIVMREPALNEQFF
-	TRBV6-2/TRBV6-3	-	TRBJ1-4	TGTGCCACCAAGACTGGCGGTGAAAAACTGTTTTTT	CATKTGGEKLFF
TRBD1	TRBV30	-	TRBJ1-2	TGTGCCTGGAGTCTAGGACAGGGGCTTGGCTACACCTTC	CAWSLGQGLGYTF